The sequence of this TCR beta chain was determined in a study of tissue T cells after allogeneic stem cell transplantation. Clones were read by immunoSEQ multiplex PCR, and TCRdb kept only the in-frame ones, dropping some. The sample has approximately 5,700 clones; under 65% are singletons. In the case of this clone: Mouse gene names and germline throughout. The CDR3 extends 1 residue past the end of the read, so its final part is completed from the germline J gene.

The CDR3 covers 14 residues. Trimming cost V 4 bases and J 0 bases, with 7 bases left between them. Germline V gene sequence: CDR1 NSQYPW, CDR2 LRSPGD (reference sequence). Time point reported: mouse harvest day 7 after allogeneic transplant. Tail vein injection delivered 10^7 T-cell-depleted bone marrow cells and 10^6 splenic CD5+ T cells. The chain combines TRBV1 with TRBJ1-3, with D tentatively TRBD1 (5 bases). The sequence came from a female BALB/c mouse given C57BL/6 T cells with graft-versus-host disease after an allogeneic hematopoietic cell transplant. Source material: gut tissue. CDR3 in amino acids: CTCSDRNSGNTLYF. The DNA read from the CDR3 is TGCACCTGCAGTGACAGGAATTCTGGAAATACGCTCTAT.